The rows below give T cell receptor beta chains drawn from one sample of a study of T cell repertoires in cytomegalovirus infection. TCRdb recomputed calls from the reads with MiXCR, one row per CDR3 protein. This table has around 740,000 distinct CDR3 sequences, less than 40% appearing once. Sequenced material: PBMCs. The receptors stem from a human donor in good health (CMV status not recorded). Some clones in this sample may be carry-over from other donors' samples. Each CDR3 is given with its conserved first and last residue. D genes are given only for firm matches. Where a row states a size, it is once, few, many or the class of an expanded clone; other rows omit it.

V,size,D,J,length,DNA,CDR3
TRBV2,NA,NA,TRBJ1-5,14,TGTGCCAGCAGTGAACGAGGGAACCCTCAGCCCCAGCATTTT,CASSERGNPQPQHF
TRBV20-1,NA,NA,TRBJ1-5,14,TGCAGTGCCAATACCGGGACAAACAATCAGCCCCAGCATTTT,CSANTGTNNQPQHF
TRBV6-5,NA,NA,TRBJ2-1,17,TGTGCCAGCAGTTACTTTGGGGGGTCAGGCTCCTACAATGAGCAGTTCTTC,CASSYFGGSGSYNEQFF
TRBV18,NA,NA,TRBJ1-2,14,TGTGCCAGCTCAAGAGGACAGCCTAACTATGGCTACACCTTC,CASSRGQPNYGYTF
TRBV20-1,NA,TRBD1,TRBJ1-4,13,TGCAGTGCTAGAGGGGACAGTAATGAAAAACTGTTTTTT,CSARGDSNEKLFF
TRBV12-3/TRBV12-4,few,TRBD1,TRBJ2-1,15,TGTGCCAGCAGGCCCCGGACAGGACAGTCCAGTGAGCAGTTCTTC,CASRPRTGQSSEQFF
TRBV7-9,few,NA,TRBJ2-7,14,TGTGCCAGCAGCGAAAACATGATTCCCTACGAGCAGTACTTC,CASSENMIPYEQYF
TRBV6-1,few,NA,TRBJ1-6,15,TGTGCCAGCAGTCCGGCGTGGGACCATAATTCACCCCTCCACTTT,CASSPAWDHNSPLHF
TRBV20-1,NA,NA,TRBJ2-7,14,TGCAGTGCTAGAGATCTAGGCGGACCCTACGAGCAGTACTTC,CSARDLGGPYEQYF
TRBV10-3,few,NA,TRBJ1-2,17,TGTGCCATCGGGCGGCCCGTTCCGGAGGAGGCCCCGCGCGGCTACACCTTC,CAIGRPVPEEAPRGYTF
TRBV18,few,NA,TRBJ1-3,15,TGTGCCAGCACACCGAGCAGATCCTCTGGAAACACCATATATTTT,CASTPSRSSGNTIYF
TRBV29-1,NA,TRBD1,TRBJ2-7,12,TGCAGCGTTCGCACAGGGGAGCACGAGCAGTACTTC,CSVRTGEHEQYF
TRBV5-1,few,NA,TRBJ2-7,15,TGCGCCAGCAGCTTGGGTCCGGACGTCTTCTACGAGCAGTACTTC,CASSLGPDVFYEQYF
TRBV20-1,NA,NA,TRBJ1-1,11,TGCAGTGTCGAGGAGAACACTGAAGCTTTCTTT,CSVEENTEAFF
TRBV7-2,few,TRBD2,TRBJ2-2,15,TGTGCCAGCAACCAAGCGGGAGGGAACACCGGGGAGCTGTTTTTT,CASNQAGGNTGELFF
TRBV27,few,NA,TRBJ1-2,13,TGTGCCAGCAGTTTGCGGGACCGGGAGGGCTACACCTTC,CASSLRDREGYTF
TRBV7-2,many,TRBD1,TRBJ1-2,17,TGTGCCAGCAGCCCGAAGTCAGGGGGCCCGGGTGTCTATGGCTACACCTTC,CASSPKSGGPGVYGYTF
TRBV28,few,NA,TRBJ2-7,13,TGTGCCAGCAGTCTCATGGGACCCGACGAGCAGTACTTC,CASSLMGPDEQYF
TRBV9,NA,NA,TRBJ2-4,14,TGTGCCAGCAGCCCGGGGGACAGCCAAAACATTCAGTACTTC,CASSPGDSQNIQYF
TRBV6-1,few,TRBD1,TRBJ2-3,13,TGTGCCACCCGGACAGGGGGCGCAGATACGCAGTATTTT,CATRTGGADTQYF
TRBV15,NA,TRBD1,TRBJ1-4,14,TGTGCCACCAGCAAACAGGGGGCGGCTGAAAAACTGTTTTTT,CATSKQGAAEKLFF
TRBV11-2,few,NA,TRBJ2-5,13,TGTGCCAGCAGCAGCTCTAACTTCGGGGACCAGTACTTC,CASSSSNFGDQYF
TRBV7-9,NA,TRBD2,TRBJ2-2,15,TGTGCCAGCAGCACGACTAGCGGGAGTACCGGGGAGCTGTTTTTT,CASSTTSGSTGELFF
TRBV5-1,once,NA,TRBJ1-5,17,TGCGCCAGCAGCTTGGAGCCAAGGGGTTATAGCAATCAGCCCCAGCATTTT,CASSLEPRGYSNQPQHF
TRBV6-1,NA,NA,TRBJ2-7,13,TGTGCCAGCAGTGTGGGGGGAGCCTACGAGCAGTACTTC,CASSVGGAYEQYF
TRBV24-1,few,NA,TRBJ2-7,16,TGTGCCACCAGTGATTTGTTTAGGGGACACACCTACGAGCAGTACTTC,CATSDLFRGHTYEQYF
TRBV6-2/TRBV6-3,few,TRBD2,TRBJ2-3,17,TGTGCCAGCAGTGCCTTCGGACTAGCGGGGGCGGGGGATACGCAGTATTTT,CASSAFGLAGAGDTQYF
TRBV12-3/TRBV12-4,many,NA,TRBJ2-7,14,TGTGCCAGCAGTATATACAGGCGCTCCTACGAGCAGTACTTC,CASSIYRRSYEQYF
TRBV29-1,few,TRBD2,TRBJ2-3,14,TGCAGCGTTTTTTTAGCGGGAAGGTCAGATACGCAGTATTTT,CSVFLAGRSDTQYF
TRBV28,NA,NA,TRBJ2-5,16,TGTGCCAGCAGTCATTCAAAATGGACAGCCGAAGAGACCCAGTACTTC,CASSHSKWTAEETQYF
TRBV4-1,NA,TRBD2,TRBJ2-3,16,TGCGCCAGCAGCCAAGTGGCTAGCGGGAGACCAGATACGCAGTATTTT,CASSQVASGRPDTQYF
TRBV20-1,few,NA,TRBJ1-6,12,TGCAGTGCTAGAGACCTAAGTTCACCCCTCCACTTT,CSARDLSSPLHF
TRBV7-9,few,NA,TRBJ1-2,18,TGTGCCAGCAGCTTATCTTCGGGACGCAGTTTCGAAAGGCATGGCTACACCTTC,CASSLSSGRSFERHGYTF
TRBV6-2/TRBV6-3,few,NA,TRBJ2-5,12,TGTGCCAGCAGCCGCTTTGGGGAGACCCAGTACTTC,CASSRFGETQYF
TRBV6-5,NA,NA,TRBJ1-4,15,TGTGCCAGCAGTTACTCGGGACAACCTAATGAAAAACTGTTTTTT,CASSYSGQPNEKLFF
TRBV12-3/TRBV12-4,NA,NA,TRBJ1-4,14,TGTGCCAGCACCCCGGGAGGAACTAATGAAAAACTGTTTTTT,CASTPGGTNEKLFF
TRBV6-6,NA,TRBD1,TRBJ1-4,17,TGTGCCAGCAGTTACTGGACAGGGTTTGGAACTAATGAAAAACTGTTTTTT,CASSYWTGFGTNEKLFF
TRBV29-1,few,NA,TRBJ2-5,16,TGCAGCGTTGAAACCGGGGCCCCTCTTATTCAAGAGACCCAGTACTTC,CSVETGAPLIQETQYF
TRBV24-1,NA,NA,TRBJ1-1,13,TGTGCCACCAGTGCCTCCGGGGCACCTGAAGCTTTCTTT,CATSASGAPEAFF
TRBV19,few,NA,TRBJ1-2,13,TGTGCCAGTAGTATTAAGGACTCCTATGGCTACACCTTC,CASSIKDSYGYTF
TRBV6-5,once,TRBD1,TRBJ2-2,17,TGTGCCAGCAGTTACTCGCAGGGGGCAGTGAACACCGGGGAGCTGTTTTTT,CASSYSQGAVNTGELFF
TRBV6-6,NA,TRBD2,TRBJ2-1,16,TGTGCCAGCAGTTACTCGCAGGCTAGCGGGGGACATGAGCAGTTCTTC,CASSYSQASGGHEQFF
TRBV19,NA,TRBD1,TRBJ1-1,15,TGTGCCAGTAGTTTACCGACAGGGGCAAACACTGAAGCTTTCTTT,CASSLPTGANTEAFF
TRBV7-4,NA,NA,TRBJ1-1,12,TGTGCCAGCACCTTTATGAACACTGAAGATTTCTTT,CASTFMNTEDFF
TRBV4-2,NA,NA,TRBJ2-1,14,TGTGCCAGCAGCCAAGTATTTCCAGGGTATGAGCAGTTCTTC,CASSQVFPGYEQFF
TRBV27,NA,NA,TRBJ1-1,17,TGTGCCAGCAGTCCCTCCGGGGGGTCCAATTATAACACTGAAGCTTTCTTT,CASSPSGGSNYNTEAFF
TRBV6-6,few,TRBD1,TRBJ1-2,17,TGTGCGGGTGTTTTAACAGGGGAAGGCCCTAGGGGCTATGGCTACACCTTC,CAGVLTGEGPRGYGYTF
TRBV6-1,NA,NA,TRBJ2-1,14,TGTGCCAGCAGTGAGGCGTGGGGGGATCGTGAGCAGTTCTTC,CASSEAWGDREQFF